A selection of T cell receptor beta chains follows, all from one sample in a study of siplizumab effects on memory and regulatory T cells. TCRdb's table, derived via immunoSEQ multiplex PCR, lists solely in-frame clones and lacks some. The sample carries 87,000 or so clones, 70% to 90% recorded once. Source material: CD4+ T cells sorted from blood. These receptors all come from a human donor in good health. CDR3s include the opening cysteine and the closing phenylalanine or tryptophan. A D gene is named only where the DNA matches it firmly. Size tells how often a clone was seen (once, few, many) or the class of an expanded clone, and some rows leave it out.

D: TRBD2; size: once; J: TRBJ2-1; V: TRBV7-3; DNA: TGTGCCAGCAGCCCATTCTCCGGGCAACTAGCGGGAAACTACAATGAGCAGTTCTTC; CDR3: CASSPFSGQLAGNYNEQFF
D: NA; size: NA; J: TRBJ2-7; V: TRBV15; DNA: TGTGCCACCAGCTGGGGGCGGAGCTACGAGCAGTACTTC; CDR3: CATSWGRSYEQYF
D: TRBD2; size: NA; J: TRBJ2-5; V: TRBV5-1; DNA: TGCGCCAGCAGCGTGGCCGGGACTACAAAAGAGACCCAGTACTTC; CDR3: CASSVAGTTKETQYF
D: TRBD1; size: NA; J: TRBJ1-2; V: TRBV5-4; DNA: TGTGCCAGCAGCCCCCCGGACAGGGTTTATGGCTACACCTTC; CDR3: CASSPPDRVYGYTF
D: TRBD2; size: NA; J: TRBJ2-7; V: TRBV27; DNA: TGTGCCAGCAGTTTAAAGGCGGGAGGAGGCGAGCAGTACTTC; CDR3: CASSLKAGGGEQYF
D: TRBD1; size: NA; J: TRBJ1-1; V: TRBV12-5; DNA: TGTGCTAGTGGGGACAGGTTCATGAACACTGAAGCTTTCTTT; CDR3: CASGDRFMNTEAFF
D: TRBD2; size: NA; J: TRBJ2-1; V: TRBV2; DNA: TGTGCCAGCACTGTAGCGGGCTCCTACAATGAGCAGTTCTTC; CDR3: CASTVAGSYNEQFF
D: NA; size: NA; J: TRBJ1-5; V: TRBV19; DNA: TGTGCCAGTAGTATAGTGGCGGACAATCAGCCCCAGCATTTT; CDR3: CASSIVADNQPQHF
D: TRBD2; size: NA; J: TRBJ2-7; V: TRBV9; DNA: TGTGCCAGCAGCGTCGGGACTAGCGACTCCTATATCTCCTACGAGCAGTACTTC; CDR3: CASSVGTSDSYISYEQYF
D: NA; size: NA; J: TRBJ2-7; V: TRBV20-1; DNA: TGCAGTGTGAGTAGCGACTACGAGCAGTACTTC; CDR3: CSVSSDYEQYF
D: NA; size: NA; J: TRBJ2-7; V: TRBV9; DNA: TGTGCCAGCAGCGTAGATGTATCGAACGAGCAGTACTTC; CDR3: CASSVDVSNEQYF
D: NA; size: NA; J: TRBJ2-5; V: TRBV23-1; DNA: TGCGCCAGCACGCCTCGGACACGCGGGCCCTTGGAGACCCAGTACTTC; CDR3: CASTPRTRGPLETQYF
D: TRBD1; size: NA; J: TRBJ2-6; V: TRBV7-9; DNA: TGTGCCAGCAGCTACCTTTCCTGGACAGGGAGCTCTGGGGCCAACGTCCTGACTTTC; CDR3: CASSYLSWTGSSGANVLTF
D: NA; size: NA; J: TRBJ2-1; V: TRBV4-2; DNA: TGTGCCAGCAGCCAGGACAATGAGCAGTTCTTC; CDR3: CASSQDNEQFF
D: NA; size: NA; J: TRBJ2-6; V: TRBV19; DNA: TGTGCCAGTAGTACAGAGACAGCCCTGATTTCTGGGGCCAACGTCCTGACTTTC; CDR3: CASSTETALISGANVLTF
D: TRBD2; size: NA; J: TRBJ2-7; V: TRBV9; DNA: TGTGCCAGCAGCGTAGGGACTAGCGGGATAGGGGAGCAGTACTTC; CDR3: CASSVGTSGIGEQYF
D: NA; size: once; J: TRBJ1-1; V: TRBV28; DNA: TGTGCCAGCGGGCGGGGGGGTCAGAACACTGAAGCTTTCTTT; CDR3: CASGRGGQNTEAFF
D: NA; size: few; J: TRBJ2-1; V: TRBV5-1; DNA: TGCGCCAGCAGCGTGGATTTCTCCTACAATGAGCAGTTCTTC; CDR3: CASSVDFSYNEQFF
D: NA; size: NA; J: TRBJ2-1; V: TRBV6-1; DNA: TGTGCCAGCAGTGAAACGGATACTCCGAGCTCCTACAATGAGCAGTTCTTC; CDR3: CASSETDTPSSYNEQFF
D: NA; size: NA; J: TRBJ1-1; V: TRBV18; DNA: TGTGCCAGCTCAAACAACAAGAACACTGAAGCTTTCTTT; CDR3: CASSNNKNTEAFF
D: NA; size: NA; J: TRBJ2-5; V: TRBV5-4; DNA: TGTGCCAGCACCTCCGGGGAGACCCAGTACTTC; CDR3: CASTSGETQYF
D: TRBD2; size: NA; J: TRBJ2-1; V: TRBV2; DNA: TGTGCCAGCAGACCCGGGACTAGCGGGGGGGATGAGCAGTTCTTC; CDR3: CASRPGTSGGDEQFF
D: NA; size: NA; J: TRBJ2-3; V: TRBV29-1; DNA: TGCAGCGCTGCTCGTGGGGGCCGCACAGATACGCAGTATTTT; CDR3: CSAARGGRTDTQYF
D: NA; size: NA; J: TRBJ2-5; V: TRBV7-9; DNA: TGTGCCAGCAGCTACATTCGGGAGACCCAGTACTTC; CDR3: CASSYIRETQYF
D: TRBD2; size: once; J: TRBJ2-3; V: TRBV10-3; DNA: TGTGCCATCCAAAGCGGGGAAGACCTCACAGATACGCAGTATTTT; CDR3: CAIQSGEDLTDTQYF
D: NA; size: few; J: TRBJ2-7; V: TRBV6-6; DNA: TGTGCCAGCAGCCTCCGGGACACAACCTACGAGCAGTACTTC; CDR3: CASSLRDTTYEQYF
D: NA; size: NA; J: TRBJ2-2; V: TRBV28; DNA: TGTGCCAGCAGTTTCGCAGGGGCAGCAAACACCGGGGAGCTGTTTTTT; CDR3: CASSFAGAANTGELFF
D: NA; size: NA; J: TRBJ2-7; V: TRBV28; DNA: TGTGCCAGCAGCCCCTTAGCTTTTATGAGGTCCGAGCAGTACTTC; CDR3: CASSPLAFMRSEQYF
D: TRBD2; size: few; J: TRBJ2-7; V: TRBV10-3; DNA: TGTGCCATCGCTTTTAGCGGGACCTACGAGCAGTACTTC; CDR3: CAIAFSGTYEQYF
D: NA; size: NA; J: TRBJ2-1; V: TRBV11-3; DNA: TGTGCCAGCAACAGAGGGGGATACAATGAGCAGTTCTTC; CDR3: CASNRGGYNEQFF
D: NA; size: NA; J: TRBJ1-5; V: TRBV19; DNA: TGTGCCAGTAGTATAGTTGGGGTAACTCAGCCCCAGCATTTT; CDR3: CASSIVGVTQPQHF
D: TRBD2; size: NA; J: TRBJ2-2; V: TRBV11-3; DNA: TGTGCCAGCAGCCTCCGACTAGCGGGAGCGGGGGAGCTGTTTTTT; CDR3: CASSLRLAGAGELFF
D: TRBD2; size: NA; J: TRBJ2-1; V: TRBV5-6; DNA: TGTGCCAGCAGCCCGACTAGCGGGGAGCAGTTCTTC; CDR3: CASSPTSGEQFF
D: NA; size: NA; J: TRBJ1-2; V: TRBV2; DNA: TGTGCCAGCAGCCTCGGAACGACAGACCTCTATGGCTACACCTTC; CDR3: CASSLGTTDLYGYTF
D: TRBD2; size: NA; J: TRBJ2-7; V: TRBV10-1; DNA: TGCGCCAGCAGCCTCTCGGGGGGCTACGAGCAGTACTTC; CDR3: CASSLSGGYEQYF